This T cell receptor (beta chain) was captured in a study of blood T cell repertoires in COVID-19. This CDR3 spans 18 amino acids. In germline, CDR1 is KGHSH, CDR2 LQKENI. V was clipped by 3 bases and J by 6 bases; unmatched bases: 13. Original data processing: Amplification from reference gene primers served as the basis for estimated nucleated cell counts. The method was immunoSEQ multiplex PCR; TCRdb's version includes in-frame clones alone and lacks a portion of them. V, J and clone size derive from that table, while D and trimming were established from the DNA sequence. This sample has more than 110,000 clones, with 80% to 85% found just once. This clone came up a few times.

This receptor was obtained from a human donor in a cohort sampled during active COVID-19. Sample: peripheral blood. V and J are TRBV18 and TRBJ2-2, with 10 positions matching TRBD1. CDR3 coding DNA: TGTGCCAGCTCACCTAACATCCCGGGACAGGGGCCCCCCGGGGAGCTGTTTTTT. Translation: CASSPNIPGQGPPGELFF.